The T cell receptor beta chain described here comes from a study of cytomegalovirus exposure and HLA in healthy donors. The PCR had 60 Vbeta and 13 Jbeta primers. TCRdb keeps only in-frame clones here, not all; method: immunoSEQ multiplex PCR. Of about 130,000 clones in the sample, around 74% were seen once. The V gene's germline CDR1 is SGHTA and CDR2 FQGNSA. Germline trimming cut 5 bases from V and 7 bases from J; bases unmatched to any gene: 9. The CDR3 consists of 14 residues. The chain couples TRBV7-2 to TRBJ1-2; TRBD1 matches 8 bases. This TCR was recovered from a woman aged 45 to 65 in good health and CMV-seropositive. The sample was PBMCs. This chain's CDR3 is CASSQELTGGGYTF. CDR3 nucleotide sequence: TGTGCCAGCAGCCAGGAATTAACAGGGGGTGGCTACACCTTC.